This T cell receptor beta chain was found in a study of blood T cell repertoires in COVID-19. Using immunoSEQ multiplex PCR, the repertoire was profiled, and TCRdb retains in-frame clones only, with some absent. The sample lists approximately 270,000 clones; approximately 90% were seen once. Residents of about two dozen US areas, aged about 18 to 95 years, made up the participants. The J segment lost 0 bases and the V segment lost 5 bases, leaving 11 bases of the junction unmatched. Germline-derived CDR1 and CDR2 are SGDLS and YYNGEE. This CDR3 comprises 17 residues. The sample was PBMCs or T cells enriched from blood (not recorded which). The chain carries TRBV9 and TRBJ1-3; 7 bases fit TRBD1. The TCR comes from a man aged 40-55 years who had been exposed to COVID-19. CDR3 loop: CASSTEPDRSSGNTIYF. In DNA form, the CDR3 reads TGTGCCAGCAGTACGGAGCCGGACAGGAGCTCTGGAAACACCATATATTTT.